The 15 T cell receptor beta chains listed next were all sequenced from one sample in a study of cytomegalovirus exposure and HLA in healthy donors. TCRdb keeps only in-frame clones here, not all; method: immunoSEQ multiplex PCR. The table includes a few hundred thousand clones, around 87% detected once. The sequenced material came from PBMCs. These receptors were collected from a young woman in good health and CMV-seronegative.

This clone has just one count. The chain carries TRBV4-1 and TRBJ2-7, with a tentative D call TRBD1 (7 bases). The CDR3 runs to 16 residues. The germline gives CDR1 MGHRA, CDR2 YSYEKL. With 0 bases removed from V and 2 bases from J, the gap between germline ends came to 14 bases. The CDR3 protein is CASSQDWRDSTYEQYF. CDR3 sequence (DNA): TGCGCCAGCAGCCAAGATTGGAGGGACAGTACCTACGAGCAGTACTTC.

The rearrangement joins TRBV6-6 to TRBJ2-5; 11 bases map to TRBD1. The CDR3 consists of 16 residues. Germline V CDR1 and CDR2: MNHNY, SVGAGI (reference sequence). Trimming removed 4 bases from V and 4 bases from J; junction bases left unmatched: 8. The CDR3 loop is CASSWPGTGGGETQYF. As DNA, the CDR3 is TGTGCCAGCAGTTGGCCCGGGACAGGGGGTGGAGAGACCCAGTACTTC.

The chain has TRBV11-2 and TRBJ2-4; possible D gene TRBD2, 6 bases. The V end lost 0 bases, the J end lost 7 bases, and 19 bases lay between the germline ends. Germline CDR1 SGHAT, CDR2 FQNNGV. There are 17 residues in the CDR3. CDR3 amino acids: CASSLDFADGGWNIQYF. In DNA, the CDR3 is TGTGCCAGCAGCTTAGATTTCGCGGATGGGGGGTGGAACATTCAGTACTTC.

The gene calls are TRBV29-1 and TRBJ1-5; 7 bases agree with TRBD1. Germline V lookup: CDR1 SQVTM, CDR2 ANQGSEA. The CDR3 contains 18 residues. With V trimmed by 5 bases and J by 0 bases, 16 bases remained unmatched. CDR3 DNA: TGCAGCGTTCAAGGGTACAGGGGCGAGGGTTATAGCAATCAGCCCCAGCATTTT. Translated: CSVQGYRGEGYSNQPQHF.

V usage is TRBV11-2 and J usage is TRBJ1-4; D is uncertain. The CDR3 totals 13 residues. CDR1 and CDR2 from the germline V gene are SGHAT and FQNNGV. The V and J ends lost 8 bases and 1 base respectively, with 8 bases between them. The CDR3 region is CASQRVTNEKLFF. The CDR3 coding sequence is TGTGCCAGCCAGCGCGTAACTAATGAAAAACTGTTTTTT. Together with reference TRBV11-2 and TRBJ1-4, the CDR3 gives the full variable domain: EAGVAQSPRYKIIEKRQSVAFWCNPISGHATLYWYQQILGQGPKLLIQFQNNGVVDDSQLPKDRFSAERLKGVDSTLKIQPAKLEDSAVYLCASQRVTNEKLFFGSGTQLSVL.

The rearrangement links TRBV19 to TRBJ2-1; D is possibly TRBD1 (6 bases). Germline V gene sequence: CDR1 LNHDA, CDR2 SQIVND (reference sequence). CDR3 size: 13 residues. With 7 bases removed from V and 6 bases from J, the gap between germline ends came to 13 bases. CDR3 region: CASTVAGANEQFF. DNA of the CDR3: TGTGCCAGTACAGTTGCAGGGGCCAATGAGCAGTTCTTC.

The J gene is TRBJ1-5, the V gene TRBV27; 7 positions match TRBD1. V was clipped by 6 bases and J by 7 bases; unmatched bases: 9. The CDR3 totals 14 residues. The V gene's germline CDR1 is MNHEY and CDR2 SMNVEV (reference sequence). CDR3 region: CASSDRVGRQPQHF. Written as DNA, the CDR3 is TGTGCCAGCAGCGACAGGGTAGGAAGGCAGCCCCAGCATTTT.

The V gene is TRBV7-9, the J gene TRBJ1-6, with 7 nucleotides matching TRBD1. This CDR3 region has 14 residues. Germline CDR1 reads SEHNR; CDR2 reads FQNEAQ (reference sequence). The J segment lost 9 bases and the V segment lost 7 bases, leaving 9 bases of the junction unmatched. The CDR3 here is CASNNRGFGSPLHF. The CDR3 bases are TGTGCCAGCAACAACAGGGGTTTTGGTTCACCCCTCCACTTT.

The chain recombines TRBV7-2 with TRBJ1-6; 9 nucleotides align to TRBD1. CDR1 is SGHTA and CDR2 is FQGNSA in the germline V gene. This CDR3 has 16 amino acids. The ends lost 5 bases at V and 8 bases at J; junction bases unmatched: 10. Written as DNA, the CDR3 is TGTGCCAGCAGCCCGACGTCCGGGACAGGGTATTCACCCCTCCACTTT. Translated: CASSPTSGTGYSPLHF. Full variable domain (remainder filled in from reference TRBV7-2 and TRBJ1-6): GAGVSQSPSNKVTEKGKDVELRCDPISGHTALYWYRQSLGQGLEFLIYFQGNSAPDKSGLPSDRFSAERTGGSVSTLTIQRTQQEDSAVYLCASSPTSGTGYSPLHFGNGTRLTVT.

This clone is a singleton in its sample. The V call is TRBV5-1, the J call TRBJ2-3; tentative D call: TRBD2 (6 bases). The V gene lost 4 bases and the J gene lost 0 bases, with 9 bases spanning the gap. Germline values: CDR1 SGHRS, CDR2 YFSETQ. The CDR3 contains 14 residues. The CDR3 is CASSEGTSTDTQYF. For the CDR3, the DNA is TGCGCCAGCAGCGAGGGGACTAGCACAGATACGCAGTATTTT. Full variable domain (remainder filled in from reference TRBV5-1 and TRBJ2-3): KAGVTQTPRYLIKTRGQQVTLSCSPISGHRSVSWYQQTPGQGLQFLFEYFSETQRNKGNFPGRFSGRQFSNSRSEMNVSTLELGDSALYLCASSEGTSTDTQYFGPGTRLTVL.

V usage is TRBV28 and J usage is TRBJ2-7; a possible D gene is TRBD1 (6 bases). The length of the CDR3 is 13 residues. Deletions cut 5 bases from V and 4 bases from J, with 12 bases between. The germline CDR1 and CDR2 sequences are MDHEN and SYDVKM. The CDR3 sequence is CASSGWGPYEQYF. Here the CDR3 DNA reads TGTGCCAGCAGTGGGTGGGGGCCATACGAGCAGTACTTC.

V and J are TRBV6-5 and TRBJ1-4; TRBD1 agrees at 10 bases. The germline V gene has CDR1 MNHEY and CDR2 SVGAGI. The CDR3 sequence is 15 residues long. V shed 5 bases, J shed 8 bases, and the junction held 8 bases outside the gene matches. The CDR3 sequence is CASSLTMGQGEKLFF. In nucleotides, the CDR3 is TGTGCCAGCAGTCTAACAATGGGACAGGGGGAAAAACTGTTTTTT.

This clone was observed once. The CDR3 is CASSLVGRGHEQFF. The CDR3 nucleotides are TGTGCCAGCAGCTTAGTTGGCAGGGGGCATGAGCAGTTCTTC. V gene TRBV11-3 combines with J gene TRBJ2-1; 8 bases are a match to TRBD1. The CDR3 is made up of 14 amino acids. With V trimmed by 1 base and J by 8 bases, 4 bases remained unmatched. Looked up from germline, CDR1 is SGHNT and CDR2 is YENEEA.

This sequence joins TRBV19 and TRBJ2-7, with D maybe TRBD2 (6 bases). This CDR3 comprises 17 residues. Germline V CDR1 and CDR2: LNHDA, SQIVND (reference sequence). Trimming cost V 2 bases and J 0 bases, with 17 bases left between them. CDR3 DNA sequence: TGTGCCAGTAGTATAATGGCTGGCGGGGTGAACTCCTACGAGCAGTACTTC. This codes for CASSIMAGGVNSYEQYF.

The V call is TRBV7-9, the J call TRBJ2-2; TRBD1 matches 7 bases. The germline V gene has CDR1 SEHNR and CDR2 FQNEAQ (reference sequence). The J segment lost 2 bases and the V segment lost 3 bases, leaving 6 bases of the junction unmatched. CDR3 length: 16 amino acids. CDR3 sequence reads: CASSFDRDLNTGELFF. The CDR3 DNA reads as TGTGCCAGCAGCTTCGACAGGGACCTAAACACCGGGGAGCTGTTTTTT.